The 5 T cell receptor beta chains below come from one sample, sequenced in a study of cytomegalovirus exposure and HLA in healthy donors. A multiplex PCR was run with 60 Vbeta primers and 13 Jbeta primers. The data were produced by immunoSEQ multiplex PCR, yet TCRdb's version contains in-frame clones alone and is incomplete. The table has about 86,000 clones, about two thirds seen once. The sequencing sample was made of PBMCs. The source of these receptors is a man aged 55 to 69 in good health and CMV-seronegative.

This clone was seen only a few times. This rearrangement joins TRBV4-2 to TRBJ1-6, with a tentative D call TRBD1 (5 bases). Trimming removed 0 bases from V and 3 bases from J, with 6 bases in between. The V gene's germline CDR1 is LGHNA and CDR2 YNFKEQ. CDR3 length equals 15 residues. This CDR3 is CASSQEQGYNSPLHF. The CDR3 DNA follows: TGTGCCAGCAGCCAAGAGCAGGGCTATAATTCACCCCTCCACTTT.

The chain carries TRBV19 and TRBJ1-5; TRBD1 matches 7 bases. The CDR3 extends over 15 amino acids. The J segment lost 5 bases and the V segment lost 6 bases, leaving 10 bases of the junction unmatched. Germline V CDR1 and CDR2: LNHDA, SQIVND (reference sequence). In DNA form, the CDR3 reads TGTGCCAGTAGATCCGACAGGGATCCATATCAGCCCCAGCATTTT. Translation gives CASRSDRDPYQPQHF.

The chain combines TRBV2 with TRBJ1-5, with 11 bases identical to TRBD1. V was clipped by 7 bases and J by 7 bases; unmatched bases: 9. CDR1 and CDR2 from the germline V gene are SNHLY and FYNNEI. The CDR3 covers 15 residues. DNA of the CDR3: TGTGCCAGCAAGGGCGGGACAGGGGGGGACCAGCCCCAGCATTTT. Translating it yields CASKGGTGGDQPQHF. Full variable domain (missing parts from reference TRBV2 and TRBJ1-5): EPEVTQTPSHQVTQMGQEVILRCVPISNHLYFYWYRQILGQKVEFLVSFYNNEISEKSEIFDDQFSVERPDGSNFTLKIRSTKLEDSAMYFCASKGGTGGDQPQHFGDGTRLSIL.

The chain is built from TRBV4-1 and TRBJ2-3, with 15 bases identical to TRBD2. The CDR3 has 20 residues. The J segment lost 5 bases and the V segment lost 0 bases, leaving 12 bases of the junction unmatched. Per the germline V gene, CDR1 is MGHRA and CDR2 is YSYEKL. The chain's CDR3 is CASSQERTSGGAGYQDTQYF. The CDR3 DNA reads as TGCGCCAGCAGCCAAGAGAGGACTAGCGGGGGGGCCGGGTATCAAGATACGCAGTATTTT.

The count of this clone is one. The chain joins TRBV9 to TRBJ1-2, with a possible D match to TRBD1 (6 bases). Trimming took 1 base from V and 3 from J, leaving 13 bases between them. Germline V gene lookup returns CDR1 SGDLS and CDR2 YYNGEE. The CDR3 is 15 amino acids. DNA for the CDR3: TGTGCCAGCAGCGTATCACAGGGCGGCTACTATGGCTACACCTTC. The encoded protein is CASSVSQGGYYGYTF. The whole variable domain, filled in from reference TRBV9 and TRBJ1-2, reads DSGVTQTPKHLITATGQRVTLRCSPRSGDLSVYWYQQSLDQGLQFLIQYYNGEERAKGNILERFSAQQFPDLHSELNLSSLELGDSALYFCASSVSQGGYYGYTFGSGTRLTVV.